These 30 T cell receptor beta chains share one sample of origin, sequenced in a study of shared clonotypes between healthy human individuals. CD8 cells regarded as naive lacked CD45RO, were positively chosen for CCR7, and omitted terminally differentiated effector memory CD45RA+ cells. Repertoires were generated with immunoSEQ multiplex PCR, while TCRdb's copy carries only in-frame clones and drops some. Found here are 2 million to 2.5 million clones, approximately 95% of them singletons; the top ten hold approximately 1.2%. Input material: naive CD8+ T cells sorted from blood. Receptors were obtained from a man aged 18 to 30 in good health.

The rearrangement links TRBV5-8 to TRBJ1-6; TRBD1 agrees at 7 bases. The V gene's germline CDR1 is SGHTS and CDR2 YDEGEE. This CDR3 is built from 16 residues. The V segment lost 4 bases and the J segment 5 bases; nucleotides outside the gene matches: 9. This chain's CDR3 is CASSRPRQGDNSPLHF. CDR3 nucleotide sequence: TGTGCCAGCAGCCGGCCTCGACAGGGCGATAATTCACCCCTCCACTTT.

To note about this clone: This specimen includes other DNA sequences encoding the same CDR3. The rearrangement joins TRBV10-2 to TRBJ2-7, with D unresolved. With 0 bases removed from V and 4 bases from J, the gap between germline ends came to 7 bases. Germline CDR1 WSHSY, CDR2 SAAADI. CDR3 length equals 13 residues. The CDR3 protein is CASSESEGYEQYF. CDR3 sequence (DNA): TGCGCCAGCAGTGAGTCGGAAGGATACGAGCAGTACTTC.

The CDR3 protein is CAISDPRGEYQETQYF. CDR3 DNA: TGTGCCATCAGTGACCCCCGGGGGGAGTACCAAGAGACCCAGTACTTC. The chain couples TRBV10-3 to TRBJ2-5, with 7 bases identical to TRBD2. Germline V CDR1 and CDR2: ENHRY, SYGVKD. V was clipped by 3 bases and J by 0 bases; unmatched bases: 7. This CDR3 spans 16 amino acids.

CDR3 sequence (DNA): TGTGCCAGCAGCCCTGAGACAGGTGCAGGGATTAGTGGGACGCAGTATTTT. Residues: CASSPETGAGISGTQYF. The chain carries TRBV11-2 and TRBJ2-3; the D gene is possibly TRBD1 (6 bases). CDR3 length: 17 residues. Germline assignment: CDR1 SGHAT and CDR2 FQNNGV. Trimming pared 5 bases from V and 9 bases from J, leaving 27 bases between.

The rearrangement uses TRBV2 and TRBJ1-2, with 8 bases aligning to TRBD1. The length of the CDR3 is 15 residues. V lost 9 bases, J lost 2 bases, and 11 bases stayed unmatched. Germline V gives CDR1 SNHLY, CDR2 FYNNEI. CDR3 DNA: TGTGCCAGTATGAGCCTAGGACAGGGAAACTATGGCTACACCTTC. Its protein is CASMSLGQGNYGYTF.

This clone was counted once. V and J are TRBV5-4 and TRBJ2-7; D is perhaps TRBD1 or TRBD2 (7 bases each). The CDR3 length is 15 residues. Germline V CDR1 and CDR2: SGHNT, YYREEE (reference sequence). V lost 4 bases to trimming and J lost 4 bases, with 18 bases between them. The CDR3 sequence is CASSPFSGGGYEQYF. The DNA of the CDR3 is TGTGCCAGCAGCCCATTTTCAGGGGGAGGGTACGAGCAGTACTTC.

J is TRBJ2-7 and V is TRBV5-6; D is unresolved. The V end lost 0 bases, the J end lost 1 base, and 8 bases lay between the germline ends. The germline V gene has CDR1 SGHDT and CDR2 YYEEEE. The CDR3 runs 14 residues. As DNA, the CDR3 is TGTGCCAGCAGCTTGGACAGACTTTCCTACGAGCAGTACTTC. It specifies CASSLDRLSYEQYF. The full variable domain, with the rest looked up from reference TRBV5-6 and TRBJ2-7, is DAGVTQSPTHLIKTRGQQVTLRCSPKSGHDTVSWYQQALGQGPQFIFQYYEEEERQRGNFPDRFSGHQFPNYSSELNVNALLLGDSALYLCASSLDRLSYEQYFGPGTRLTVT.

The V gene is TRBV6-1, the J gene TRBJ2-7, with 8 bases fitting TRBD1. With V trimmed by 4 bases and J by 6 bases, 11 bases remained unmatched. There are 15 residues in the CDR3. Germline V gives CDR1 MNHNS, CDR2 SASEGT. CDR3 sequence: CASSGATDRGGEQYF. The CDR3 DNA is TGTGCCAGCAGTGGTGCCACCGACAGGGGTGGCGAGCAGTACTTC.

The chain has TRBV9 and TRBJ2-5; the D call may be TRBD1 or TRBD2 (6 bases each). CDR3 length: 15 residues. Per the germline V gene, CDR1 is SGDLS and CDR2 is YYNGEE. Trimming cost V 0 bases and J 4 bases, with 13 bases left between them. This CDR3 reads CASSVAWGAGETQYF. CDR3 bases: TGTGCCAGCAGCGTAGCATGGGGGGCTGGAGAGACCCAGTACTTC.

Details on this clone: The sample has other DNA sequences that encode this CDR3 too. This chain joins TRBV5-1 and TRBJ2-3; D is uncertain. V was trimmed by 0 bases and J by 0 bases, leaving 8 bases between them. Germline lookup yields CDR1 SGHRS and CDR2 YFSETQ. The CDR3 covers 15 residues. In nucleotides, the CDR3 is TGCGCCAGCAGCTTGGGGGCTAGTAGCACAGATACGCAGTATTTT. Protein: CASSLGASSTDTQYF.

The chain joins TRBV5-1 to TRBJ2-1, with D perhaps assigned TRBD1 or TRBD2 (6 bases each). V was clipped by 1 base and J by 5 bases, with 13 bases between them. The CDR3 is made up of 15 amino acids. Germline V gene sequence: CDR1 SGHRS, CDR2 YFSETQ. This chain's CDR3 is CASSLTGAPNNEQFF. The CDR3 bases are TGCGCCAGCAGCTTGACGGGGGCCCCTAACAATGAGCAGTTCTTC. The variable domain in full, completed from reference TRBV5-1 and TRBJ2-1, reads KAGVTQTPRYLIKTRGQQVTLSCSPISGHRSVSWYQQTPGQGLQFLFEYFSETQRNKGNFPGRFSGRQFSNSRSEMNVSTLELGDSALYLCASSLTGAPNNEQFFGPGTRLTVL.

V is TRBV5-5 and J is TRBJ1-5; TRBD1 matches at 7 bases. Germline trimming cut 3 bases from V and 2 bases from J; bases unmatched to any gene: 11. The CDR3 contains 17 residues. The V gene's germline CDR1 is SGHKS and CDR2 YYEKEE (reference sequence). CDR3 coding DNA: TGTGCCAGCAGCTGGGTATTACAGGGGCAACGCAATCAGCCCCAGCATTTT. This sequence encodes CASSWVLQGQRNQPQHF.

With respect to this clone: Other DNA sequences from this sample encode an identical CDR3 as well. The CDR3 region is CASSLLGQGNTEAFF. The CDR3 DNA follows: TGTGCCAGCAGTTTATTGGGACAGGGGAACACTGAAGCTTTCTTT. This rearrangement joins TRBV27 to TRBJ1-1; 9 bases fit TRBD1. The CDR3 runs to 15 residues. V lost 1 base to trimming and J lost 1 base; unmatched junction nucleotides: 1. Germline-derived CDR1 and CDR2 are MNHEY and SMNVEV (reference sequence).

This clone was counted a single time. V usage is TRBV28 and J usage is TRBJ1-3; possibly TRBD1 for D (5 bases). V lost 3 bases and J lost 3, with 12 bases in between. The CDR3 extends over 15 amino acids. Germline lookup yields CDR1 MDHEN and CDR2 SYDVKM. This CDR3 reads CASSFGQGYGNTIYF. CDR3 DNA sequence: TGTGCCAGCAGTTTCGGGCAGGGCTATGGAAACACCATATATTTT.

The rearrangement uses TRBV9 and TRBJ2-2; possible D gene TRBD2, 6 bases. This CDR3 is 13 amino acids long. V was trimmed by 5 bases and J by 6 bases, leaving 11 bases between them. From germline, CDR1 is SGDLS and CDR2 YYNGEE. As DNA, the CDR3 is TGTGCCAGCAGTTCAACGGGGGCCGGGGAGCTGTTTTTT. Translated: CASSSTGAGELFF.

This chain uses TRBV7-9 with TRBJ2-7, with a tentative D call TRBD2 (6 bases). The CDR3 length is 16 residues. Germline CDR1 reads SEHNR; CDR2 reads FQNEAQ (reference sequence). Deletions cut 5 bases from V and 2 bases from J, with 19 bases between. The CDR3 protein is CASSPPSGGDTYEQYF. In DNA form, the CDR3 reads TGTGCCAGCAGCCCGCCGAGTGGCGGGGATACCTACGAGCAGTACTTC.

Points on this clone: Other nucleotide sequences in the sample specify the same CDR3. The chain has TRBV7-9 and TRBJ2-1, with unresolved D. Trimming pared 2 bases from V and 7 bases from J, leaving 6 bases between. The germline CDR1 and CDR2 sequences are SEHNR and FQNEAQ (reference sequence). The length of the CDR3 is 12 residues. This chain's CDR3 is CASSLIDNEQFF. CDR3 coding DNA: TGTGCCAGCAGCTTAATAGATAATGAGCAGTTCTTC.

The chain uses TRBV7-9 and TRBJ1-2, with 7 bases lining up with TRBD1. CDR1 is SEHNR, CDR2 FQNEAQ, per germline (reference sequence). This CDR3 contains 16 residues. V trimming: 3 bases; J trimming: 5 bases; junction bases outside the gene matches: 12. The CDR3 loop is CASSFPLGQEIYGYTF. Here the CDR3 DNA reads TGTGCCAGCAGCTTTCCCCTCGGACAGGAGATATATGGCTACACCTTC.

The chain uses TRBV6-4 and TRBJ2-1; D gene uncertain. V gave up 0 bases and J gave up 6 bases, with 6 bases separating them. This CDR3 is 13 amino acids long. The germline CDR1 and CDR2 sequences are MRHNA and SNTAGT. CDR3 loop: CASSDSALNEQFF. CDR3 in DNA: TGTGCCAGCAGTGACTCAGCACTCAATGAGCAGTTCTTC.

The rearrangement joins TRBV30 to TRBJ2-3, with no clear D. Germline V gives CDR1 GTSNPN, CDR2 SVGIG (reference sequence). The V end lost 5 bases, the J end lost 0 bases, and 9 bases lay between the germline ends. This CDR3 comprises 13 residues. CDR3 protein: CAWDDGSTDTQYF. CDR3 DNA: TGTGCCTGGGACGACGGCAGCACAGATACGCAGTATTTT.

A note on this clone: Other DNA sequences in this specimen translate into the identical CDR3. The chain links TRBV9 to TRBJ1-1, with a possible D match to TRBD1 (5 bases). CDR3 length: 12 amino acids. The germline gives CDR1 SGDLS, CDR2 YYNGEE. The V gene lost 0 bases and the J gene lost 5 bases, with 5 bases spanning the gap. The CDR3 DNA reads as TGTGCCAGCAGCGTAGCAGGGACTGAAGCTTTCTTT. Protein: CASSVAGTEAFF. Filled out from reference TRBV9 and TRBJ1-1, the complete variable domain reads DSGVTQTPKHLITATGQRVTLRCSPRSGDLSVYWYQQSLDQGLQFLIQYYNGEERAKGNILERFSAQQFPDLHSELNLSSLELGDSALYFCASSVAGTEAFFGQGTRLTVV.

CDR3 amino acids: CASSPRMDYTEAFF. The CDR3 DNA reads TGTGCCAGCAGTCCTCGCATGGATTACACTGAAGCTTTCTTT. The genes are TRBV27 and TRBJ1-1; D is unresolved. The CDR3 loop spans 14 amino acids. Germline values: CDR1 MNHEY, CDR2 SMNVEV (reference sequence). Trimming shortened V by 5 bases and J by 3 bases, and 13 bases separated the two germline ends.

The chain recombines TRBV5-4 with TRBJ1-1, with TRBD1 matching over 8 bases. Germline CDR1 is SGHNT and CDR2 is YYREEE (reference sequence). The CDR3 consists of 14 residues. V lost 4 bases to trimming and J lost 4 bases; unmatched junction nucleotides: 6. Written as DNA, the CDR3 is TGTGCCAGCAGCGGAACAGGGGGAGTCACTGAAGCTTTCTTT. This sequence encodes CASSGTGGVTEAFF.

The rearrangement uses TRBV27 and TRBJ1-2, with a possible D match to TRBD1 (6 bases). Germline assignment: CDR1 MNHEY and CDR2 SMNVEV (reference sequence). V lost 4 bases and J lost 1, with 10 bases in between. The CDR3 consists of 14 residues. DNA of the CDR3: TGTGCCAGCAGTTCCCTACAGGGTAACTATGGCTACACCTTC. Protein product: CASSSLQGNYGYTF.

The chain combines TRBV5-1 with TRBJ1-1, with D perhaps TRBD1 (5 bases). CDR3 length: 16 amino acids. The germline V gene has CDR1 SGHRS and CDR2 YFSETQ. V lost 5 bases and J lost 3, with 20 bases in between. Here the CDR3 DNA reads TGCGCCAGCAGGTATGTGCAGGGTTCCGAGGACACTGAAGCTTTCTTT. This translates into CASRYVQGSEDTEAFF.

This chain connects TRBV10-2 to TRBJ2-1, with 9 bases fitting TRBD2. This CDR3 has 14 residues. V shed 11 bases, J shed 8 bases, and the junction held 13 bases outside the gene matches. Germline V gene data show CDR1 as WSHSY and CDR2 as SAAADI. CDR3 sequence reads: CAGKAGGPADEQFF. CDR3 DNA: TGCGCCGGTAAGGCGGGAGGGCCGGCGGATGAGCAGTTCTTC.

This chain joins TRBV2 and TRBJ1-5, with 9 positions matching TRBD1. This CDR3 is 17 amino acids long. The V segment lost 6 bases and the J segment 2 bases; nucleotides outside the gene matches: 11. Germline values: CDR1 SNHLY, CDR2 FYNNEI. In DNA form, the CDR3 reads TGTGCCAGCAGGGGGGAGCACCGGACAGGGGGCAATCAGCCCCAGCATTTT. As protein: CASRGEHRTGGNQPQHF. Full variable domain (outside the CDR3, taken from reference TRBV2 and TRBJ1-5): EPEVTQTPSHQVTQMGQEVILRCVPISNHLYFYWYRQILGQKVEFLVSFYNNEISEKSEIFDDQFSVERPDGSNFTLKIRSTKLEDSAMYFCASRGEHRTGGNQPQHFGDGTRLSIL.

This rearrangement joins TRBV30 to TRBJ1-4; 11 positions agree with TRBD1. Germline loops: CDR1 GTSNPN, CDR2 SVGIG (reference sequence). The CDR3 is made up of 15 amino acids. The trim removed 3 bases at V and 6 bases at J, leaving 6 bases unmatched. In DNA, the CDR3 is TGTGCCTGGAGCGGGACAGGGGGGTGGGATGAAAAACTGTTTTTT. Its translation is CAWSGTGGWDEKLFF.

This clone appeared once. This chain joins TRBV30 and TRBJ2-2, with 9 bases identical to TRBD2. The germline CDR1 and CDR2 sequences are GTSNPN and SVGIG (reference sequence). The CDR3 spans 17 residues. V shed 2 bases and J 6 bases; nucleotides not matched to a gene: 13. DNA of the CDR3: TGTGCCTGGAGTCGTCTTAGCGGGAGAGGTGGATCCGGGGAGCTGTTTTTT. Protein sequence: CAWSRLSGRGGSGELFF.

V usage is TRBV6-5 and J usage is TRBJ2-1, with unresolved D. The CDR3 is made up of 13 amino acids. Germline V gives CDR1 MNHEY, CDR2 SVGAGI. V was trimmed by 11 bases and J by 0 bases, leaving 11 bases between them. Here the CDR3 DNA reads TGTGCCTCAAGAGGCAGCTCCTACAATGAGCAGTTCTTC. This translates into CASRGSSYNEQFF.